The next 17 T cell receptor beta chains were all read from a single sample in a study of blood T cell repertoires in COVID-19. TCRdb's table, derived via immunoSEQ multiplex PCR, lists solely in-frame clones and lacks some. Of about 200,000 clones in the sample, about 86% are singletons; the top ten hold about 6.2%. The material sequenced was peripheral blood. The receptors shown here come from a man aged 60 to 69 who had recovered from COVID-19.

The chain uses TRBV7-9 and TRBJ1-2, with 8 bases identical to TRBD1. The CDR3 is 14 residues long. V dropped 4 bases and J dropped 3; count of bases not matched to a gene: 4. Germline CDR1 is SEHNR and CDR2 is FQNEAQ (reference sequence). The CDR3 DNA is TGTGCCAGCAGCTCGACGACAGGGGACTATGGCTACACCTTC. Translation gives CASSSTTGDYGYTF.

The chain joins TRBV18 to TRBJ1-2, with TRBD1 as a possible D gene (6 bases). CDR1 is KGHSH, CDR2 LQKENI, per germline. The CDR3 consists of 16 residues. V shed 2 bases and J shed 0 bases, with 13 bases lying between them. CDR3 sequence reads: CASSPWQGQANYGYTF. CDR3 sequence (DNA): TGTGCCAGCTCACCATGGCAGGGACAAGCTAACTATGGCTACACCTTC. The whole variable domain, remainder taken from reference TRBV18 and TRBJ1-2, is NAGVMQNPRHLVRRRGQEARLRCSPMKGHSHVYWYRQLPEEGLKFMVYLQKENIIDESGMPKERFSAEFPKEGPSILRIQQVVRGDSAAYFCASSPWQGQANYGYTFGSGTRLTVV.

This clone has only one observation. This chain uses TRBV5-6 with TRBJ2-1; possibly TRBD2 for D (5 bases). Germline-derived CDR1 and CDR2 are SGHDT and YYEEEE. CDR3 size: 14 residues. The CDR3 protein is CPPREEMGYNEQFF. For the CDR3, the DNA is TGTCCACCTCGGGAAGAAATGGGCTACAATGAGCAGTTCTTC.

This chain joins TRBV10-3 and TRBJ1-1; D gene unclear. The CDR3 is 13 residues long. Trimming removed 3 bases from V and 0 bases from J, with 5 bases in between. CDR1 and CDR2 (germline): ENHRY, SYGVKD. The CDR3 DNA reads TGTGCCATCAGTGATTCTGTGAACACTGAAGCTTTCTTT. Its translation is CAISDSVNTEAFF.

The chain has TRBV2 and TRBJ2-7; 10 bases fit TRBD2. In germline, CDR1 is SNHLY, CDR2 FYNNEI. The J segment lost 1 base and the V segment lost 6 bases, leaving 3 bases of the junction unmatched. The length of the CDR3 is 14 residues. CDR3 sequence (DNA): TGTGCCAGCAGACTAGCGGGGATATCCTACGAGCAGTACTTC. It yields the protein CASRLAGISYEQYF.

The J gene is TRBJ2-7, the V gene TRBV7-2; TRBD2 might be the D (7 bases). V dropped 5 bases and J dropped 2 bases, with 16 bases sitting between them. This CDR3 region has 15 residues. CDR1 SGHTA and CDR2 FQGNSA come from the germline V gene. Here the CDR3 reads CASSIGRGTTYEQYF. The CDR3 DNA sequence: TGTGCCAGCAGCATTGGGAGGGGGACAACCTACGAGCAGTACTTC.

V is TRBV6-5 and J is TRBJ2-7, with D maybe TRBD1 (6 bases). V lost 6 bases to trimming and J lost 6 bases, with 15 bases between them. The CDR3 is made up of 13 amino acids. CDR1 and CDR2 from the germline V gene are MNHEY and SVGAGI. CDR3 nucleotide sequence: TGTGCCAGCAGGGGAACAGGGTTCGGCGAGCAGTACTTC. Translating gives CASRGTGFGEQYF.

The chain joins TRBV2 to TRBJ1-2; 11 bases map to TRBD1. V was pared by 5 bases and J by 5 bases, with 19 bases of the junction left unmatched. Germline CDR1 and CDR2: SNHLY and FYNNEI. This CDR3 comprises 19 residues. CDR3 DNA sequence: TGTGCCAGCAGTCTGGAAGCTTCCGGGACAGGGGGAAAAGGGTATGGCTACACCTTC. Its translation is CASSLEASGTGGKGYGYTF.

This sequence joins TRBV5-5 and TRBJ2-1; D unresolved. The CDR3 consists of 14 residues. CDR1 is SGHKS and CDR2 is YYEKEE in the germline V gene (reference sequence). The V end was cut by 4 bases, the J end by 1 base, with 9 bases between. CDR3 in DNA: TGTGCCAGCAGCGCAGGAATATCCTACAATGAGCAGTTCTTC. Translating gives CASSAGISYNEQFF.

The chain recombines TRBV2 with TRBJ2-7; 9 nucleotides line up with TRBD2. The germline gives CDR1 SNHLY, CDR2 FYNNEI. This CDR3 region has 15 residues. Losses at the gene ends were 2 bases for V and 7 bases for J; bases not matched to a gene: 9. CDR3 in DNA: TGTGCCAGCAGTGAATTTCCGGCGGGAGGGCAAGAGCAGTACTTC. Its translation is CASSEFPAGGQEQYF.

The chain employs TRBV7-3 and TRBJ1-6; D remains ambiguous. With 3 bases removed from V and 7 bases from J, the gap between germline ends came to 7 bases. CDR3 size: 13 residues. Per the germline V gene, CDR1 is SGHTA and CDR2 is FQGTGA. In DNA form, the CDR3 reads TGTGCCAGCAGCTTTATCAGGAATTCACCCCTCCACTTT. Translation gives CASSFIRNSPLHF.

V gene TRBV9 combines with J gene TRBJ2-7; D is possibly TRBD2 (5 bases). Germline lookup yields CDR1 SGDLS and CDR2 YYNGEE. The CDR3 length is 13 residues. Trimming removed 7 bases from V and 0 bases from J, with 11 bases in between. In nucleotides, the CDR3 is TGTGCCAGCGCAGCGGACGACTCCTACGAGCAGTACTTC. Translation gives CASAADDSYEQYF.

A remark on this clone: Germline is not matched at one junction end, which may reflect a read error. This chain connects TRBV5-8 to TRBJ2-7; a possible D gene is TRBD2 (6 bases). The CDR3 runs 13 residues. CDR1 and CDR2 (germline): SGHTS, YDEGEE. CDR3 coding DNA: TGTACCAGCAGCTTGGTGGGGACTTACGAGCAGTACTTC. It is translated as CTSSLVGTYEQYF.

The rearrangement uses TRBV7-2 and TRBJ2-5; 8 bases match TRBD1. Trimming at V came to 1 base and at J to 7 bases, leaving 11 bases not matched to a gene. Germline V lookup: CDR1 SGHTA, CDR2 FQGNSA. This CDR3 is built from 16 residues. The CDR3 DNA is TGTGCCAGCAGCTTAGAAGGGACAGGACTGGCCGGGACCCAGTACTTC. The encoded protein is CASSLEGTGLAGTQYF. Complete variable domain (other parts from reference TRBV7-2 and TRBJ2-5): GAGVSQSPSNKVTEKGKDVELRCDPISGHTALYWYRQSLGQGLEFLIYFQGNSAPDKSGLPSDRFSAERTGGSVSTLTIQRTQQEDSAVYLCASSLEGTGLAGTQYFGPGTRLLVL.

V usage is TRBV11-2 and J usage is TRBJ2-1, with a weak D call TRBD2 (5 bases). The germline V and J ends were trimmed by 3 bases and 5 bases, with 14 bases remaining between them. Per germline, CDR1 SGHAT and CDR2 FQNNGV. The CDR3 contains 15 residues. CDR3 amino acids: CASSFTPDSDNEQFF. The CDR3 DNA sequence: TGTGCCAGCAGCTTTACCCCGGACTCAGACAATGAGCAGTTCTTC.

The gene calls are TRBV24-1 and TRBJ2-1, with TRBD2 matching over 7 bases. V dropped 5 bases and J dropped 12; count of bases not matched to a gene: 6. From germline, CDR1 is KGHDR and CDR2 SFDVKD. The CDR3 extends over 12 amino acids. The CDR3 DNA sequence: TGTGCCACCAGTGCGGGGGGAACAGGGCAGTTCTTC. This gives the protein CATSAGGTGQFF.

The chain links TRBV12-3 or TRBV12-4 to TRBJ1-6; D remains ambiguous. CDR3 length: 12 residues. Trimming shortened V by 0 bases and J by 14 bases, and 8 bases separated the two germline ends. The CDR3 DNA is TGTGCCAGCAGTTTAGCAGCCGTTACCCTCCACTTT. Protein sequence: CASSLAAVTLHF.